This TCR beta chain was observed in a study of metastatic and nonmetastatic thyroid tumors. Across the study: Patients with malignant and benign thyroid disease provided blood and tumor or nodule tissue, whose repertoires were compared.

This clone appeared a few times. The antigen is unknown. The study, taken as a whole, reports: Reportedly, malignant thyroid tumors had significantly higher TCR beta diversity than benign nodules, in blood and tumor.

Thyroid surgery took place with no prior treatment in any patient. Per the original methods: Differences in CDR3 between clinicopathological groups were drawn on to build a classifier intended to discriminate distant-metastatic papillary thyroid cancer patients. TCRdb re-called the PCR reads through MiXCR. TCRdb, not the original authors, processed these V and J calls. This table holds under 8,500 clones, roughly 30% found once. The CDR3 covers 15 residues. The V and J ends lost 6 bases and 2 bases respectively, with 14 bases between them. In germline, CDR1 is MNHEY, CDR2 SMNVEV (reference sequence). The origin of this receptor is a female donor with papillary thyroid cancer or a benign thyroid nodule (not recorded which). Some clones in this sample may be carry-over from other donors' samples. The sample was adjacent normal tissue. The V gene is TRBV27, the J gene TRBJ2-1; no firm D call. CDR3 DNA: TGTGCCAGCAGCCGCCGGTACCGAGCCTACAATGAGCAGTTCTTC. It encodes CASSRRYRAYNEQFF.